This T cell receptor beta chain emerged from a study of post-analysis software for immune sequencing data. Overall study context: Courses of disease covered relapsing-remitting, secondary progressive and progressive-relapsing multiple sclerosis. Study-wide points: Five or six TRBV segments were more frequent in patients than controls; TRBV5-6, TRBV5-1 and TRBV20-1 belonged to this group.

V lost 8 bases, J lost 8 bases, and 15 bases lay in between. The CDR3 contains 12 residues. Germline CDR1 is SNHLY and CDR2 is FYNNEI. This clonotype occurred a few times. Its antigen is currently unknown. Included in the TCR beta cDNA libraries were unique molecular identifiers. Researchers reported around 510,000 cDNA molecules coming from approximately 1 to 10 million T cells. TCRdb redid the calling of the PCR reads with MiXCR, one entry per CDR3 protein. The table includes roughly 800,000 distinct CDR3 sequences, 35% to 55% detected once. This sequence originates from a girl between 10 and 17 years old with multiple sclerosis. The V gene is TRBV2, the J gene TRBJ1-2; D may be TRBD1 (5 bases). The source material was blood. CDR3: CASSGTTKGYTF. The CDR3 nucleotides are TGTGCCAGCTCCGGGACCACGAAAGGCTACACCTTC.